This TCR beta chain appears in the sequencing data of a study of shared clonotypes between healthy human individuals. The CDR3 has 13 amino acids. Germline assignment: CDR1 SEHNR and CDR2 FQNEAQ (reference sequence). Trimming cost V 7 bases and J 0 bases, with 9 bases left between them. Details on this clone: Its antigen is as yet unknown.

Each PCR replicate from the sorted subsets contained about 200 ng DNA, which is about 30,000 T cell genomes. Sequencing used immunoSEQ multiplex PCR; TCRdb keeps in-frame clones, though not all of them. The sample lists about 680,000 clones, about 90% occurring once. Naive CD8 cells were CD45RO-negative, positively selected for CCR7, excluding terminally differentiated effector memory CD45RA+ cells. Study-wide points: Lower generation probabilities were found for non-shared clonotypes than for those shared by all four donors.

Sample: naive CD8+ T cells sorted from blood. The V and J genes are TRBV7-9 and TRBJ1-1; possibly TRBD1 for D (5 bases). This receptor was identified in a man between 25 and 39 years old in good health. The CDR3 coding sequence is TGTGCCAGCACCTCGGGGGTGAACACTGAAGCTTTCTTT. Its protein product is CASTSGVNTEAFF.